The 8 T cell receptor beta chains presented below share a single source sample, sequenced in a study of shared clonotypes between healthy human individuals. Clones were read by immunoSEQ multiplex PCR, and TCRdb kept only the in-frame ones, dropping some. The sample lists roughly 850,000 clones, 90% to 98% seen once, with about 0.21% in the top ten. Terminally differentiated effector memory CD45RA+ cells were excluded from the naive CD8 cells, which were CD45RO-negative and positively selected for CCR7. Sequenced sample: naive CD8+ T cells sorted from blood. The receptors shown here come from a man younger than 40 in good health.

The chain carries TRBV5-4 and TRBJ2-1; D might be TRBD1 (5 bases). Trimming cost V 4 bases and J 2 bases, with 13 bases left between them. The CDR3 runs 15 residues. From germline, CDR1 is SGHNT and CDR2 YYREEE (reference sequence). The CDR3 is CASSRQGSPYNEQFF. DNA for the CDR3: TGTGCCAGCAGCCGTCAGGGATCGCCCTACAATGAGCAGTTCTTC.

This chain joins TRBV5-1 and TRBJ2-1; a weak D match, TRBD1 (5 bases). This CDR3 has 14 amino acids. V was trimmed by 5 bases and J by 6 bases, leaving 15 bases between them. Germline V gene lookup returns CDR1 SGHRS and CDR2 YFSETQ. CDR3 DNA: TGCGCCAGCAGTTTCCAGGACAACACCAATGAGCAGTTCTTC. It encodes CASSFQDNTNEQFF.

This clone came up once. This chain joins TRBV7-8 and TRBJ2-5; TRBD2 might be the D (5 bases). This CDR3 region has 14 residues. V gave up 5 bases and J gave up 1 base, with 11 bases separating them. Germline CDR1 and CDR2: SGHVS and FQNEAQ. CDR3 in DNA: TGTGCCAGCAGCCCCTGGACTCGCCAAGAGACCCAGTACTTC. Protein product: CASSPWTRQETQYF.

The chain has TRBV7-9 and TRBJ2-7; TRBD2 matches 7 bases. Germline values: CDR1 SEHNR, CDR2 FQNEAQ (reference sequence). V lost 4 bases and J lost 0; bases outside the gene matches: 6. This CDR3 is 15 amino acids long. CDR3 nucleotide sequence: TGTGCCAGCAGCTCCCTACTAGCGAACTCCTACGAGCAGTACTTC. This translates into CASSSLLANSYEQYF.

This sequence joins TRBV11-2 and TRBJ2-7; 7 nucleotides agree with TRBD2. From germline, CDR1 is SGHAT and CDR2 FQNNGV. This CDR3 contains 16 residues. V lost 0 bases, J lost 2 bases, and 7 bases stayed unmatched. CDR3: CASSLDLYGRTYEQYF. The CDR3 DNA reads TGTGCCAGCAGCTTAGACCTTTACGGGAGGACCTACGAGCAGTACTTC.

The rearrangement joins TRBV27 to TRBJ2-7, with D maybe TRBD2 (5 bases). CDR1 and CDR2 from the germline V gene are MNHEY and SMNVEV (reference sequence). V dropped 2 bases and J dropped 2 bases, with 13 bases sitting between them. This CDR3 comprises 15 residues. The DNA for the CDR3 is TGTGCCAGCAGTTTAGGGAGTGGACTCCCCTACGAGCAGTACTTC. Translation gives CASSLGSGLPYEQYF.

This sequence joins TRBV6-5 and TRBJ2-7, with 8 bases lining up with TRBD1. Germline V gives CDR1 MNHEY, CDR2 SVGAGI. The CDR3 runs 12 residues. Trimming cost V 8 bases and J 6 bases; bases outside gene matches: 6. This CDR3 reads CASSAGTGEQYF. The CDR3 DNA reads TGTGCCAGCTCGGCGGGGACAGGCGAGCAGTACTTC.

V is TRBV27 and J is TRBJ1-2, with TRBD1 matching 7 bases. Trimming cost V 6 bases and J 4 bases; bases outside gene matches: 8. The CDR3 sequence is 14 residues long. Germline-derived CDR1 and CDR2 are MNHEY and SMNVEV (reference sequence). The chain's CDR3 is CASSPGDRAYGYTF. In DNA form, the CDR3 reads TGTGCCAGCAGCCCGGGCGACAGGGCCTATGGCTACACCTTC.